This paragraph covers one TCR beta chain sequence. Antigen unknown. The data were produced by immunoSEQ multiplex PCR, yet TCRdb's version contains in-frame clones alone and is incomplete. The top ten clones hold 0.89% of a sample with around 150,000 clones, around 96% of them seen once. Donors came from a validation cohort of some 130 subjects, distinct from the first 666-subject cohort. The CDR3 has 15 residues. CDR1 and CDR2 (germline): SNHLY, FYNNEI. Unmatched junction bases numbered 9, after V lost 4 bases and J lost 7 bases. The data are from a study of cytomegalovirus exposure and HLA in healthy donors. General observations from the study: In vitro checks showed that a few CMV-associated chains really do target CMV antigens. The investigators catalogued 150 to 200 TCR beta chains as cytomegalovirus-associated.

Sequences were obtained from PBMCs. This chain connects TRBV2 to TRBJ1-2; 10 nucleotides agree with TRBD1. The sequence came from a woman younger than 35 in good health and CMV-seronegative. The CDR3 is CASSALTGGASGYTF. Written as DNA, the CDR3 is TGTGCCAGCAGTGCCCTGACAGGGGGCGCGAGTGGCTACACCTTC.